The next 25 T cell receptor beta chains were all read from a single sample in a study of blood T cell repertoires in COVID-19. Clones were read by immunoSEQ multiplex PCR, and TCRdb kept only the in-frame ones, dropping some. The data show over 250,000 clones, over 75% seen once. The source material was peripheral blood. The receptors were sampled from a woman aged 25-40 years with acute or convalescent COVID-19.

CDR3 nucleotides: TGTGCCAGCAGGGGAGGAGCCGGGGAGCTGTTTTTT. This sequence encodes CASRGGAGELFF. The chain recombines TRBV28 with TRBJ2-2; perhaps TRBD2 as D (6 bases). This CDR3 has 12 residues. The germline V and J ends were trimmed by 6 bases and 6 bases, with 8 bases remaining between them. CDR1 and CDR2 from the germline V gene are MDHEN and SYDVKM.

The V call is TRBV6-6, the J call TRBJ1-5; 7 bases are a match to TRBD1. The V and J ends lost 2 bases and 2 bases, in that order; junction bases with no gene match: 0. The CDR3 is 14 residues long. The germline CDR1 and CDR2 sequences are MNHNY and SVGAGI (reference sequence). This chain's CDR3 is CASSYDRGNQPQHF. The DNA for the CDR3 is TGTGCCAGCAGTTACGACAGGGGCAATCAGCCCCAGCATTTT.

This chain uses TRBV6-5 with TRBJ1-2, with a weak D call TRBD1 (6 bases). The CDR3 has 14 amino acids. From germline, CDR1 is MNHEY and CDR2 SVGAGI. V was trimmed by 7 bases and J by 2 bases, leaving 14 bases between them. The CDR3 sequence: CASNLRQANYGYTF. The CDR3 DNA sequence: TGTGCCAGCAACCTCAGACAGGCGAACTATGGCTACACCTTC.

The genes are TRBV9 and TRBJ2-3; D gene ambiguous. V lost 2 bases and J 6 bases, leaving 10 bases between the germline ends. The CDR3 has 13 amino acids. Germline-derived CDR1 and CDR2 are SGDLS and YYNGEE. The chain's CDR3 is CASSVTPKDTQYF. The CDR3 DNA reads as TGTGCCAGCAGCGTGACTCCCAAGGATACGCAGTATTTT.

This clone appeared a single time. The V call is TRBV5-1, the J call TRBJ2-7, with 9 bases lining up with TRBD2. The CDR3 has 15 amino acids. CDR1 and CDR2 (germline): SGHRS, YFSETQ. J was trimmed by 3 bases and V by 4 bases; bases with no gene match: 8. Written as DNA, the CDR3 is TGCGCCAGCAGCCGGGGGCGGGAGGGATTCTACGAGCAGTACTTC. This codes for CASSRGREGFYEQYF.

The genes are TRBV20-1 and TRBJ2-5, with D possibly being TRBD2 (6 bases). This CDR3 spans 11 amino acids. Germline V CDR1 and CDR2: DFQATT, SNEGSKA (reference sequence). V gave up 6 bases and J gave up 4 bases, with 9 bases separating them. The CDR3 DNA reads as TGCAGTGCAACCGGGGGAGAGACCCAGTACTTC. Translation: CSATGGETQYF.

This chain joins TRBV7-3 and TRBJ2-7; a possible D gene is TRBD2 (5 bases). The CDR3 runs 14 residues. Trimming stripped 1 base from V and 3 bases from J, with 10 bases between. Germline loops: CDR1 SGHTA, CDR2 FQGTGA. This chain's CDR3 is CASSLNRGNYEQYF. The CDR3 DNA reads TGTGCCAGCAGCTTAAACCGGGGAAACTACGAGCAGTACTTC.

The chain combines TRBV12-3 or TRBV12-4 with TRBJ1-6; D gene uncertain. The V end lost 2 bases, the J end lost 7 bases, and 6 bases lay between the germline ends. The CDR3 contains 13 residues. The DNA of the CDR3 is TGTGCCAGCAGTTTATCCCAGAATTCACCCCTCCACTTT. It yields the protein CASSLSQNSPLHF.

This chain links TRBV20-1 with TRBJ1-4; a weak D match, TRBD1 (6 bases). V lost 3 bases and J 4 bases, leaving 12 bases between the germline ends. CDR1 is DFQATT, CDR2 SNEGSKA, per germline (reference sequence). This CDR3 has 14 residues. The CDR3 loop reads CSASIGGVNEKLFF. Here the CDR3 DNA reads TGCAGTGCTAGTATAGGGGGGGTTAATGAAAAACTGTTTTTT.

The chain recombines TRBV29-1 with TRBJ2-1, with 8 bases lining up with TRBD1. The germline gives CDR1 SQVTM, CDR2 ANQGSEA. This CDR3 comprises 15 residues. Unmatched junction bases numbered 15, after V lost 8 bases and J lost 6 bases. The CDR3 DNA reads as TGCAGCACAACCCGGACAGGGACTTTAGGCAATGAGCAGTTCTTC. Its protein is CSTTRTGTLGNEQFF.

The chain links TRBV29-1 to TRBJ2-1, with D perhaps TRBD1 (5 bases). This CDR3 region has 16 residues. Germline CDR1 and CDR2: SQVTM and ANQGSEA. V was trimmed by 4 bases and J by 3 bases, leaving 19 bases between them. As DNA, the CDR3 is TGCAGCGTTGTGCCTTGGGAAGGGGTCAACTACAATGAGCAGTTCTTC. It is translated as CSVVPWEGVNYNEQFF.

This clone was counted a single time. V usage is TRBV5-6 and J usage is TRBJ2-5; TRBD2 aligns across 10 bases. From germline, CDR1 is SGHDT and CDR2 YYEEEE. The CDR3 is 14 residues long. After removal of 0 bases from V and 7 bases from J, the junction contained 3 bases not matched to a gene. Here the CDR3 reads CASSLASGSGTQYF. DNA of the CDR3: TGTGCCAGCAGCTTGGCTAGCGGGAGTGGGACCCAGTACTTC.

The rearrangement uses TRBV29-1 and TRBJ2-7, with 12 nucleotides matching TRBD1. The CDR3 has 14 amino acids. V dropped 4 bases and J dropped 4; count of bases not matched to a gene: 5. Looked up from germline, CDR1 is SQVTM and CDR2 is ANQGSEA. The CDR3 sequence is CSVGGQGANYEQYF. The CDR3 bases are TGCAGCGTTGGGGGACAGGGGGCTAATTACGAGCAGTACTTC.

The CDR3 sequence is CASSRTSRDYNEQFF. For the CDR3, the DNA is TGTGCCAGCAGCCGGACTAGCAGGGATTACAATGAGCAGTTCTTC. The rearrangement links TRBV5-4 to TRBJ2-1, with TRBD2 matching 8 bases. The germline gives CDR1 SGHNT, CDR2 YYREEE (reference sequence). The length of the CDR3 is 15 residues. The V gene end was trimmed by 4 bases and the J gene end by 4 bases; junction bases not matched to a gene: 7.

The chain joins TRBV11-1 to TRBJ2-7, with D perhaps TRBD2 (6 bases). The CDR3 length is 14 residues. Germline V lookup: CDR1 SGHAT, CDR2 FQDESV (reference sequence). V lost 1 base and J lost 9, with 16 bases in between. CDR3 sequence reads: CASSLGDFEGGQYF. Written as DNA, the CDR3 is TGTGCCAGCAGCTTAGGGGACTTCGAAGGCGGGCAGTACTTC.

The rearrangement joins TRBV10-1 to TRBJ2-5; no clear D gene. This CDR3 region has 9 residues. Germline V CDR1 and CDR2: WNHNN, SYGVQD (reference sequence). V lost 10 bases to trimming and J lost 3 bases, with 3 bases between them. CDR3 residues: CAIKETQYF. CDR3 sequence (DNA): TGCGCCATAAAAGAGACCCAGTACTTC.

The CDR3 region has the DNA TGTGCCAGCAGCGTAGGTCATGGGACAGGGGCTGAAGCTTTCTTT. Protein: CASSVGHGTGAEAFF. The chain uses TRBV9 and TRBJ1-1; TRBD1 matches 10 bases. Germline trimming cut 0 bases from V and 6 bases from J; bases unmatched to any gene: 5. CDR1 and CDR2 from the germline V gene are SGDLS and YYNGEE. The length of the CDR3 is 15 residues.

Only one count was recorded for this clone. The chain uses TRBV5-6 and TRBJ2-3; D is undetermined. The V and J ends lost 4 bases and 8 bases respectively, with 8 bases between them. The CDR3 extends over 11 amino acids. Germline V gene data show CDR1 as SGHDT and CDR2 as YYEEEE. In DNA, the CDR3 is TGTGCCAGCAGCGTAGTCGGTACGCAGTATTTT. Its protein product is CASSVVGTQYF.

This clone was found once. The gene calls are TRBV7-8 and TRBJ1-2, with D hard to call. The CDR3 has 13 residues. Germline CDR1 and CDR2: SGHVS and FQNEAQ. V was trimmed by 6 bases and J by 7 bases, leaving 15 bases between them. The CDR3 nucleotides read TGTGCCAGCAGACAGCCCCCGTTATCTGGCTACACCTTC. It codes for CASRQPPLSGYTF.

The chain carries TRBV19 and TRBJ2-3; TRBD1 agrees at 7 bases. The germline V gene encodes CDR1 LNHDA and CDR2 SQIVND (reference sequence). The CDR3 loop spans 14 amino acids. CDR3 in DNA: TGTGCAGCCGGGGCAGGGGGTTGGACAGATACGCAGTATTTT. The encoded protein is CAAGAGGWTDTQYF.

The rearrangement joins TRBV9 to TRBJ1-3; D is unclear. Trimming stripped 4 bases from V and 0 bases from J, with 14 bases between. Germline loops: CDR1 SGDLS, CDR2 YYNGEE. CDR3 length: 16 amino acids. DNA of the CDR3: TGTGCCAGCAGCATAAATGACGGGAGCTCTGGAAACACCATATATTTT. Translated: CASSINDGSSGNTIYF. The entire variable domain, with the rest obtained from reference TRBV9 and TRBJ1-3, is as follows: DSGVTQTPKHLITATGQRVTLRCSPRSGDLSVYWYQQSLDQGLQFLIQYYNGEERAKGNILERFSAQQFPDLHSELNLSSLELGDSALYFCASSINDGSSGNTIYFGEGSWLTVV.

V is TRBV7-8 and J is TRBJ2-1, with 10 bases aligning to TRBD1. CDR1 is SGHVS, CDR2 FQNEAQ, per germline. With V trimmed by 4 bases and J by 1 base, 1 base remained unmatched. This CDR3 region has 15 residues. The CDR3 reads CASSSGQGSYNEQFF. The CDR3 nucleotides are TGTGCCAGCAGCTCGGGACAGGGGTCCTACAATGAGCAGTTCTTC.

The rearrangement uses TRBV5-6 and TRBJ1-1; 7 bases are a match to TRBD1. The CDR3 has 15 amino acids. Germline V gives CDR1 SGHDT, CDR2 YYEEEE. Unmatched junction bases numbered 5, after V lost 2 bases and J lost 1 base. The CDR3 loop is CASSFRGLGNTEAFF. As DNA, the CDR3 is TGTGCCAGCAGCTTCAGGGGGTTAGGGAACACTGAAGCTTTCTTT.

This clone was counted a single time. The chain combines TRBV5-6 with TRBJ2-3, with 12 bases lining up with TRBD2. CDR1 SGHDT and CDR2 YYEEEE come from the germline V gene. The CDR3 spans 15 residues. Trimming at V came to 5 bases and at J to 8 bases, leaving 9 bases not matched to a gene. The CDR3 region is CASSSLAGGAGTQYF. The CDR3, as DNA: TGTGCCAGCAGTTCACTAGCGGGAGGAGCTGGTACGCAGTATTTT.

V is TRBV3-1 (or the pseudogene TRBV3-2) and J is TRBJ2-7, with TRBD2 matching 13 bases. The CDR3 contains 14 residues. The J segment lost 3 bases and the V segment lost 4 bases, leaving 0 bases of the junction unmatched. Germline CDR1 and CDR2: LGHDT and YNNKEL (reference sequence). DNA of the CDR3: TGTGCCAGCAGCCGGACTAGCGGGAGCTACGAGCAGTACTTC. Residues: CASSRTSGSYEQYF.